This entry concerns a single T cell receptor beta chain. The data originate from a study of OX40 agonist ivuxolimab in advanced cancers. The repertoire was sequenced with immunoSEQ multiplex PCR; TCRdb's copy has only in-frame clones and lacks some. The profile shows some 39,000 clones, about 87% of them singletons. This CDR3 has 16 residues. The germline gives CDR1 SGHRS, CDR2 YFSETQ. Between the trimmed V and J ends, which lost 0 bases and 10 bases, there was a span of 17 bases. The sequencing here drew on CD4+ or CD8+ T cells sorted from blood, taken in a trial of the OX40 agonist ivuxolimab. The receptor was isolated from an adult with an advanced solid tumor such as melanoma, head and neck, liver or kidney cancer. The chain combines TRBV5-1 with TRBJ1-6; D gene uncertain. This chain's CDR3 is CASSLALIDVGSPLHF. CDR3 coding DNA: TGCGCCAGCAGCTTGGCATTGATTGACGTCGGCTCACCCCTCCACTTT. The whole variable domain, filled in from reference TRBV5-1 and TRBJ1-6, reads KAGVTQTPRYLIKTRGQQVTLSCSPISGHRSVSWYQQTPGQGLQFLFEYFSETQRNKGNFPGRFSGRQFSNSRSEMNVSTLELGDSALYLCASSLALIDVGSPLHFGNGTRLTVT.